Each of the 5 T cell receptor beta chains below was sequenced from the same sample in a study of cytomegalovirus exposure and HLA in healthy donors. Primers included in the PCR were 60 Vbeta and 13 Jbeta primers. Assay used: immunoSEQ multiplex PCR; TCRdb lists only in-frame clones, some missing. The table records roughly 90,000 clones, roughly 72% of them present only once. The specimen sequenced was PBMCs. Receptors were obtained from a man younger than 40 in good health and CMV-seropositive.

Remarks on this clone: One end of the junction is discordant with germline, which a read error may explain. CDR3 sequence: CAWSIGQGNRPQNF. In DNA, the CDR3 is TGTGCCTGGAGTATCGGGCAGGGAAATCGGCCCCAGAATTTT. V gene TRBV30 combines with J gene TRBJ1-5; TRBD1 is a possible D gene (5 bases). The CDR3 loop spans 14 amino acids. Germline V gives CDR1 GTSNPN, CDR2 SVGIG (reference sequence).

The chain uses TRBV18 and TRBJ1-1; D is ambiguous. CDR3 size: 14 residues. V lost 4 bases and J lost 2, with 11 bases in between. Germline V gives CDR1 KGHSH, CDR2 LQKENI. The CDR3 bases are TGTGCCAGCTCACTCGACTATGACAACACTGAAGCTTTCTTT. Its translation: CASSLDYDNTEAFF. Variable domain in full (rest from reference TRBV18 and TRBJ1-1): NAGVMQNPRHLVRRRGQEARLRCSPMKGHSHVYWYRQLPEEGLKFMVYLQKENIIDESGMPKERFSAEFPKEGPSILRIQQVVRGDSAAYFCASSLDYDNTEAFFGQGTRLTVV.

Comments on this clone: The same CDR3 is also encoded by other DNA sequences in this sample. The rearrangement joins TRBV27 to TRBJ2-7; the match to TRBD2 covers 9 bases. V lost 6 bases and J lost 0; bases outside the gene matches: 3. Germline CDR1 is MNHEY and CDR2 is SMNVEV (reference sequence). The CDR3 is 14 residues long. This CDR3 reads CASSYSGSSYEQYF. For the CDR3, the DNA is TGTGCCAGCAGCTATAGCGGGAGCTCCTACGAGCAGTACTTC.

The rearrangement links TRBV5-6 to TRBJ2-5; unclear D gene. The V end was cut by 1 base, the J end by 5 bases, with 3 bases between. Germline V CDR1 and CDR2: SGHDT, YYEEEE. The CDR3 contains 11 residues. CDR3 protein: CASSLSETQYF. CDR3 in DNA: TGTGCCAGCAGCTTGTCTGAGACCCAGTACTTC.

The genes are TRBV30 and TRBJ2-5; 16 bases fit TRBD2. CDR3 length equals 18 residues. J lost 5 bases, V lost 5 bases, and 14 bases had no gene match. Germline values: CDR1 GTSNPN, CDR2 SVGIG (reference sequence). DNA for the CDR3: TGTGCCTGGGCAGGGACCGGGACTAGCGGGAGGGCCGGGGAGACCCAGTACTTC. It is translated as CAWAGTGTSGRAGETQYF.